A selection of T cell receptor beta chains follows, all from one sample in a study of T-cell memory formation after mild COVID-19. TCRdb called the 5' RACE reads again in MiXCR, with one record for every CDR3 protein. The table has fewer than 700,000 distinct CDR3 sequences, roughly 22% seen once. The sample comprised PBMCs or a T cell subset sorted from them (not recorded which). These receptors all stem from an adult woman who had mild COVID-19 (a few samples of this study predate the infection). Cell type and time point are not known. Each CDR3 is given with its conserved first and last residue. D genes are given only for firm matches. Clone sizes are given selectively: once, few, many, or a class where the clone is expanded.

clone_size,j_call,v_call,d_call,cdr3_nt,cdr3_aa
few,TRBJ1-1,TRBV7-9,TRBD1,TGTGCCAGCAGCTTGGTACGGACAGGGGAGACTGAAGCTTTCTTT,CASSLVRTGETEAFF
few,TRBJ2-3,TRBV11-2,TRBD2,TGTGCCAGCAGCTCGCCGGGACTAGCGGGAGCAGGCACAGATACGCAGTATTTT,CASSSPGLAGAGTDTQYF
.,TRBJ2-7,TRBV4-2,TRBD2,TGTGCCAGCAGCCAACGAAACCACGCGGCGGGGGTTTTAGGGGAGCAGTACTTC,CASSQRNHAAGVLGEQYF
few,TRBJ1-3,TRBV12-3/TRBV12-4,.,TGTGCCAGTGCCTTGGCAGGGCCCTCTGGAAACACCATATATTTT,CASALAGPSGNTIYF
many,TRBJ1-1,TRBV9,.,TGTGCCAGCAGCACGGGACACTTGAACACTGAAGCTTTCTTT,CASSTGHLNTEAFF
.,TRBJ1-1,TRBV5-1,.,TGCGCCAGCAGGGGAGATGGCACTGAAGCTTTCTTT,CASRGDGTEAFF
.,TRBJ2-3,TRBV7-6,TRBD2,TGTGCCAGCAGCTTGACGGGGGGGTTTTTAGATACGCAGTATTTT,CASSLTGGFLDTQYF
.,TRBJ2-3,TRBV9,.,TGTGCCAGCAGCGGAAACGGAGATACGCAGTATTTT,CASSGNGDTQYF
.,TRBJ2-7,TRBV4-1,.,TGCGCCAGCAGCCAGGGGCCTGGGAGTTCGACCTACGAGCAGTACTTC,CASSQGPGSSTYEQYF
few,TRBJ2-1,TRBV7-8,.,TGTGCCAGCAGCCCCCCGGCCCCCGCAAGCTCCTACAATGAGCAGTTCTTC,CASSPPAPASSYNEQFF
.,TRBJ1-2,TRBV20-1,.,TGCAGTGCTGACGACCCACCGGATGAGGGACTCTATGGCTACACCTTC,CSADDPPDEGLYGYTF